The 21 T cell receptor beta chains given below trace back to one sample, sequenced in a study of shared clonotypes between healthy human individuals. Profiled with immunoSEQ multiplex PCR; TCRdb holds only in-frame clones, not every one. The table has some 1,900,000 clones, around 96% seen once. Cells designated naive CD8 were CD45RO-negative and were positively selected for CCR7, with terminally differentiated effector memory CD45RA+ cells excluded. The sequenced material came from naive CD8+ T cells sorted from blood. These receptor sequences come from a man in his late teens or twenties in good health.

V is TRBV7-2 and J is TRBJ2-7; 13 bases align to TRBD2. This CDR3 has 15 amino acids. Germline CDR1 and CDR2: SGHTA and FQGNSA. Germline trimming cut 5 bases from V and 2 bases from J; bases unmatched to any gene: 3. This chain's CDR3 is CASSEGLAGTYEQYF. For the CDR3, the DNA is TGTGCCAGCAGCGAGGGACTAGCGGGGACCTACGAGCAGTACTTC.

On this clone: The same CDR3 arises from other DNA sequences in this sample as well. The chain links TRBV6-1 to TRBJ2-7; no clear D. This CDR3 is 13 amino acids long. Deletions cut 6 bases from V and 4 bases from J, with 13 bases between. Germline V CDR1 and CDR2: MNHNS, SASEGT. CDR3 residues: CASSPRTVYEQYF. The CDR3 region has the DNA TGTGCCAGCAGCCCCCGGACCGTATACGAGCAGTACTTC.

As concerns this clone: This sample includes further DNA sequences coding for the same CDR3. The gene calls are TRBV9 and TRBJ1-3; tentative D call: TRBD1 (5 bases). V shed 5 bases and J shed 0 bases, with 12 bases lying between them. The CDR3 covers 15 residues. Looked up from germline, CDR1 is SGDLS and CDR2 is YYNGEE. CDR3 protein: CASSPTGSSGNTIYF. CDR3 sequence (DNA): TGTGCCAGCAGTCCCACAGGAAGCTCTGGAAACACCATATATTTT.

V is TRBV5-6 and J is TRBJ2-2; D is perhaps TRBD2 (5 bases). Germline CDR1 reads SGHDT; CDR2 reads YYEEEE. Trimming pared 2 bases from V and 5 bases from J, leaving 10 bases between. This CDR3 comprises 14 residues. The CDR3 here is CASSFPPGTGELFF. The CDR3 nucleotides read TGTGCCAGCAGCTTCCCCCCGGGAACCGGGGAGCTGTTTTTT.

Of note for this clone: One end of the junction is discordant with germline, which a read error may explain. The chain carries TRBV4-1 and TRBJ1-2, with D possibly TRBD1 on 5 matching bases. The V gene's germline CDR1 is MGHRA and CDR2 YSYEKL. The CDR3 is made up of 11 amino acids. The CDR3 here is CASSLSQEVAF. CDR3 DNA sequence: TGCGCCAGCAGCCTTTCACAGGAAGTGGCCTTC.

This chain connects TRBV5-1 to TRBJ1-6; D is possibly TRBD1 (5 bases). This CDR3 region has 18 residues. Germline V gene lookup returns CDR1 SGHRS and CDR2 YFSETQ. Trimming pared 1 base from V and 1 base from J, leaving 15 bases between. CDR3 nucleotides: TGCGCCAGCAGCTTGTCCAGGGCGACTCGTTCCTATAATTCACCCCTCCACTTT. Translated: CASSLSRATRSYNSPLHF.

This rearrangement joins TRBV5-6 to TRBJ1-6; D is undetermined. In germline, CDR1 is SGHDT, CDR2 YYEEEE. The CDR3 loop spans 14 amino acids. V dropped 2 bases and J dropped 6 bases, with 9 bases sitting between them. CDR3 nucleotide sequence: TGTGCCAGCAGCTTCGGAAGCTTTAATTCACCCCTCCACTTT. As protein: CASSFGSFNSPLHF.

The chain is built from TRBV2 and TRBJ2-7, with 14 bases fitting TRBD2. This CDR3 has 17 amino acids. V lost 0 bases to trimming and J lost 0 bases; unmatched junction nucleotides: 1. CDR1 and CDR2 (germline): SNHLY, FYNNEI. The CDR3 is CASSEAGLAGVSYEQYF. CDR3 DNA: TGTGCCAGCAGTGAAGCGGGACTAGCGGGGGTCTCCTACGAGCAGTACTTC.

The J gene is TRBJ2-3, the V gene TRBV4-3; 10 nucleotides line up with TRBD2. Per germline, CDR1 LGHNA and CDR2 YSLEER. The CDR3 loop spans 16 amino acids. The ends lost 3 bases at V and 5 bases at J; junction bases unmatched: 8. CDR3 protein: CASSQETSGTRDTQYF. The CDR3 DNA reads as TGCGCCAGCAGCCAGGAAACTAGCGGGACTAGAGATACGCAGTATTTT.

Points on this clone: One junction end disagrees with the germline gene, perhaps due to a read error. CDR3 bases: TGTGCCACCAGCAGAGACGGGGCCGATAGCAATCAACCCCAGCATTTT. This translates into CATSRDGADSNQPQHF. The genes are TRBV15 and TRBJ1-5, with a tentative D call TRBD1 (5 bases). The V gene's germline CDR1 is LNHNV and CDR2 YYDKDF (reference sequence). CDR3 length: 16 residues.

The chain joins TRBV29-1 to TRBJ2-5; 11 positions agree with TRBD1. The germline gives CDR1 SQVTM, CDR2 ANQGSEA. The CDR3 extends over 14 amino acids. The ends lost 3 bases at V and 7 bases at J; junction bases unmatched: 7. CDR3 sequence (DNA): TGCAGCGTTGATTCAGGACAGGGGGCAGGGACCCAGTACTTC. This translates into CSVDSGQGAGTQYF.

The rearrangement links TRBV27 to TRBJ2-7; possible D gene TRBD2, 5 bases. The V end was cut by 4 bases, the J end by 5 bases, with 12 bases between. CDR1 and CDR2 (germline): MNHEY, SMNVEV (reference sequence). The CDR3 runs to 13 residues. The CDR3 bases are TGTGCCAGCAGTTCAGCGGCAACGGACGAGCAGTACTTC. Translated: CASSSAATDEQYF.

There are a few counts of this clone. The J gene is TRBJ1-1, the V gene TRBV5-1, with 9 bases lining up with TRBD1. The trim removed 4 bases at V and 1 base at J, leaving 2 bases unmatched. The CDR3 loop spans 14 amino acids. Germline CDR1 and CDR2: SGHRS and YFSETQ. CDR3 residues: CASSEGQGNTEAFF. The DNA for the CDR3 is TGCGCCAGCAGCGAGGGACAGGGGAACACTGAAGCTTTCTTT.

This CDR3 reads CASSFLSGASIYTF. The CDR3 DNA reads as TGTGCCAGCAGCTTTCTCTCCGGGGCCTCAATTTACACCTTC. The chain has TRBV7-6 and TRBJ1-2; D is perhaps TRBD1 (5 bases). V gave up 3 bases and J gave up 11 bases, with 19 bases separating them. CDR1 and CDR2 from the germline V gene are SGHVS and FNYEAQ. This CDR3 is 14 amino acids long.

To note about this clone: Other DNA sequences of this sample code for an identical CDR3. The CDR3 reads CASSLATGVYEQYF. DNA for the CDR3: TGCGCCAGCAGCTTGGCCACAGGGGTGTACGAGCAGTACTTC. V and J are TRBV5-1 and TRBJ2-7; 7 nucleotides agree with TRBD1. Germline CDR1 is SGHRS and CDR2 is YFSETQ. CDR3 size: 14 residues. V gave up 0 bases and J gave up 4 bases; unmatched junction bases: 4.

CDR3 sequence: CASSYWAVEKLFF. CDR3 in DNA: TGTGCCAGCAGTTACTGGGCAGTAGAAAAACTGTTTTTT. V and J are TRBV6-6 and TRBJ1-4; D is uncertain. The germline CDR1 and CDR2 sequences are MNHNY and SVGAGI (reference sequence). Trimming cost V 1 base and J 8 bases, with 8 bases left between them. The CDR3 contains 13 residues.

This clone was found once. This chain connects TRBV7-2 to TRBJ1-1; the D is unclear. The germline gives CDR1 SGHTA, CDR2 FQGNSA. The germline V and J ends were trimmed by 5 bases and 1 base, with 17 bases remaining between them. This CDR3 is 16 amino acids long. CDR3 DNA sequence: TGTGCCAGCAGCCCCCACTTGGGAGCGGGGAACACTGAAGCTTTCTTT. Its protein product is CASSPHLGAGNTEAFF.

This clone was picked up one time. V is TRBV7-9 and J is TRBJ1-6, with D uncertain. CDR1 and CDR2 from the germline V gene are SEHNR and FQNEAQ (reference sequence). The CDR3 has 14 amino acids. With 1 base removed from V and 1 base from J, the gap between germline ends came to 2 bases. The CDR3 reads CASSLESYNSPLHF. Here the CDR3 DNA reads TGTGCCAGCAGCTTAGAGTCCTATAATTCACCCCTCCACTTT.

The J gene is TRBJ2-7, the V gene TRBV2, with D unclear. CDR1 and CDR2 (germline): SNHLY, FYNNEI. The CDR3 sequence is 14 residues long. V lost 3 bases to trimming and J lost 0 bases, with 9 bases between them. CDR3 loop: CASSEAAISYEQYF. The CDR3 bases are TGTGCCAGCAGTGAGGCGGCTATCTCCTACGAGCAGTACTTC.

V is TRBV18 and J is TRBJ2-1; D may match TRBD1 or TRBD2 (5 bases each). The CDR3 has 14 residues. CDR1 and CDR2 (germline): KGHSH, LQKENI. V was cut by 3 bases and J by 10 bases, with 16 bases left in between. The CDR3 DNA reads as TGTGCCAGCTCACCGCCGGGACCCGCAGGAGAGCAGTTCTTC. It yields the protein CASSPPGPAGEQFF.

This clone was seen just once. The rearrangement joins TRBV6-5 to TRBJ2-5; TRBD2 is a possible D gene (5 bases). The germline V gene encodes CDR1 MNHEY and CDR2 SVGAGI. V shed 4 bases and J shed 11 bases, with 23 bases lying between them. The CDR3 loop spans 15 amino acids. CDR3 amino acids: CASSFGPGPGWEQYF. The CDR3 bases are TGTGCCAGCAGTTTCGGACCCGGACCTGGGTGGGAGCAGTACTTC.